The clone carrying this T cell receptor beta chain was seen ten or more times. The germline V and J ends were trimmed by 7 bases and 6 bases, with 15 bases remaining between them. The CDR3 has 13 residues. CDR1 is SQVTM and CDR2 is ANQGSEA in the germline V gene. This record comes from a study of T-cell reconstitution after alpha-beta-depleted transplantation in children. Unique molecular identifiers were incorporated when the TCRbeta library was constructed. Each CDR3 protein is one row after TCRdb ran MiXCR on the PCR reads. The table has around 380,000 distinct CDR3 sequences, approximately 11% seen once.

The sequencing used PBMCs from the stem cell graft donor, collected from the stem cell graft. V usage is TRBV29-1 and J usage is TRBJ2-2; possible D gene TRBD1, 5 bases. The clonotype was recovered from a human donor who donated a stem cell graft to a child with acute myeloid leukemia. CDR3 region: CSAKGHLAGELFF. Written as DNA, the CDR3 is TGCAGCGCCAAAGGACACTTAGCCGGGGAGCTGTTTTTT.